This T cell receptor beta chain was captured by sequencing in a study of tissue T cells after allogeneic stem cell transplantation. CDR1 and CDR2 (germline): GTSNPN, SVGIG (reference sequence). The CDR3 covers 12 residues. V was pared by 0 bases and J by 7 bases, with 6 bases between. With regard to this clone: No antigen is known for it.

Study-wide results and caveats: Alloreactivity or antigen specificity of tissue TCRs was not determined; some clones might be host cells. Within patients, tissue anatomy strongly shaped TCR repertoire composition.

This table comes from immunoSEQ multiplex PCR, and its TCRdb copy is limited to in-frame clones, with some not included. The sample shows approximately 45,000 clones, approximately 92% of them seen only once. The source is a woman aged 40-69 years who later had graft-versus-host disease after an allogeneic stem cell transplant. The J gene is TRBJ1-4, the V gene TRBV30; unclear D gene. Sample: blood, taken before transplantation. CDR3 loop: CAWSVFVEKLFF. The CDR3, as DNA: TGTGCCTGGAGTGTTTTCGTTGAAAAACTGTTTTTT.